A single sample is the source of the 8 T cell receptor beta chains below, sequenced in a study of T cells in Graves' hyperthyroidism and ophthalmopathy. The investigators amplified TCR beta CDR3 regions from RNA transcripts. A set of HTBI primers served as the primers for a first-round RT-PCR of the TCR CDR3. TCRdb called the multiplex PCR reads again in MiXCR, with one record for every CDR3 protein. The sample yields 300,000 to 400,000 distinct CDR3 sequences, about 18% seen once. Sequencing was carried out using blood. The origin of the receptors is a woman aged 45 to 65 with Graves' hyperthyroidism.

This clonotype was counted ten times or more. The rearrangement joins TRBV3-1 to TRBJ2-1; no reliable D call. CDR1 is LGHDT and CDR2 is YNNKEL in the germline V gene (reference sequence). The CDR3 has 13 amino acids. V was trimmed by 1 base and J by 5 bases, leaving 6 bases between them. CDR3: CASSQGLNNEQFF. Written as DNA, the CDR3 is TGTGCCAGCAGCCAAGGACTGAACAATGAGCAGTTCTTC.

The chain recombines TRBV28 with TRBJ1-1, with 9 bases identical to TRBD1. The CDR3 extends over 15 amino acids. Germline V gene sequence: CDR1 MDHEN, CDR2 SYDVKM. The ends lost 5 bases at V and 4 bases at J; junction bases unmatched: 8. The CDR3 bases are TGTGCCAGCAGTCCCGTACAGGGGGCTCTCACTGAAGCTTTCTTT. This translates into CASSPVQGALTEAFF.

This clonotype was recorded at least ten times. The chain recombines TRBV5-1 with TRBJ2-7; 8 bases agree with TRBD1. Trimming took 4 bases from V and 3 from J; bases not matched to a gene: 3. This CDR3 region has 13 residues. Germline CDR1 reads SGHRS; CDR2 reads YFSETQ. Here the CDR3 reads CASSDGQGYEQYV. The CDR3 bases are TGCGCCAGCAGCGACGGACAGGGCTACGAGCAGTACGTC.

The table lists this clonotype with a few counts. The rearrangement links TRBV19 to TRBJ2-2, with 10 bases matching TRBD1. This CDR3 is built from 15 residues. Germline V lookup: CDR1 LNHDA, CDR2 SQIVND (reference sequence). Losses at the gene ends were 3 bases for V and 5 bases for J; bases not matched to a gene: 3. For the CDR3, the DNA is TGTGCCAGTAGTATTCAGGGACAGGGGACCGGGGAGCTGTTTTTT. Its translation: CASSIQGQGTGELFF.

This clonotype has at least ten counts. This rearrangement joins TRBV20-1 to TRBJ1-2, with a possible D match to TRBD1 (6 bases). Germline loops: CDR1 DFQATT, CDR2 SNEGSKA (reference sequence). Trimming cost V 4 bases and J 2 bases, with 14 bases left between them. The CDR3 is 14 residues long. CDR3 region: CSAIGGRRNYGYTF. Written as DNA, the CDR3 is TGCAGTGCTATCGGGGGGCGCCGAAACTATGGCTACACCTTC.

This clonotype was detected only a few times. The chain is built from TRBV20-1 and TRBJ1-1; D might be TRBD1 (5 bases). Trimming removed 3 bases at V and 2 bases at J, with 10 bases between. Germline values: CDR1 DFQATT, CDR2 SNEGSKA (reference sequence). The CDR3 contains 13 residues. CDR3 sequence: CSASSTANTEAFF. Here the CDR3 DNA reads TGCAGTGCTAGTTCGACAGCAAACACTGAAGCTTTCTTT.

The V gene is TRBV5-4, the J gene TRBJ1-1; possibly TRBD1 for D (6 bases). Germline loops: CDR1 SGHNT, CDR2 YYREEE (reference sequence). There are 15 residues in the CDR3. Trimming shortened V by 5 bases and J by 4 bases, and 18 bases separated the two germline ends. CDR3 coding DNA: TGTGCCAGCAGTATACCGTCCAAGGGGGGCACTGAAGCTTTCTTT. Residues: CASSIPSKGGTEAFF.

This clonotype has a count of ten or more. This rearrangement joins TRBV5-1 to TRBJ1-1; no clear D gene. The CDR3 length is 13 residues. Trimming stripped 5 bases from V and 2 bases from J, with 10 bases between. CDR1 is SGHRS, CDR2 YFSETQ, per germline. CDR3 DNA sequence: TGCGCCAGCAGGGCTGGGATTAACACTGAAGCTTTCTTT. Protein: CASRAGINTEAFF.